A selection of T cell receptor beta chains follows, all from one sample in a study of T cell repertoires in cytomegalovirus infection. TCRdb redid the calling of the reads with MiXCR, one entry per CDR3 protein. The table lists over 150,000 distinct CDR3 sequences, 14% of them singletons. The sample was PBMCs. The receptors stem from a human donor in good health (CMV status not recorded). Some clones in this sample may be carry-over from other donors' samples. CDR3s include the opening cysteine and the closing phenylalanine or tryptophan. The order of the fields is D gene, V gene, J gene, clone size, CDR3 length, CDR3 DNA, CDR3 protein. The D gene is left open where the match is weak. Expanded clones get a size class; other rows say once, few or many, or leave the size out.

D gene: TRBD1; V gene: TRBV28; J gene: TRBJ1-5; clone size: few; CDR3 length: 13; CDR3 DNA: TGTGCCAGCACCTCAGGGGGTCGACAGCCCCAGCATTTT; CDR3 protein: CASTSGGRQPQHF
D gene: TRBD1; V gene: TRBV7-8; J gene: TRBJ2-1; clone size: many; CDR3 length: 14; CDR3 DNA: TGTGCCAGCAGCCCTCTGACAGGGGTGAATGAGCAGTTCTTC; CDR3 protein: CASSPLTGVNEQFF
D gene: -; V gene: TRBV5-6; J gene: TRBJ2-1; clone size: many; CDR3 length: 13; CDR3 DNA: TGTGCCAGCAGCGCCGGGACGTACAATGAGCAGTTCTTC; CDR3 protein: CASSAGTYNEQFF
D gene: TRBD1; V gene: TRBV29-1; J gene: TRBJ1-2; clone size: few; CDR3 length: 15; CDR3 DNA: TGCAGCGTCCTACCCTCCGACAGGGGGAACTATGGCTACACCTTC; CDR3 protein: CSVLPSDRGNYGYTF
D gene: -; V gene: TRBV15; J gene: TRBJ2-3; clone size: -; CDR3 length: 16; CDR3 DNA: TGTGCCACCAGCAGAGACCCGGGTGCGGGCACAGATACGCAGTATTTT; CDR3 protein: CATSRDPGAGTDTQYF
D gene: -; V gene: TRBV6-1; J gene: TRBJ1-2; clone size: many; CDR3 length: 12; CDR3 DNA: TGTGCCAGCAGTGCCACGGTCTATGGCTACACCTTC; CDR3 protein: CASSATVYGYTF
D gene: TRBD2; V gene: TRBV28; J gene: TRBJ2-1; clone size: -; CDR3 length: 14; CDR3 DNA: TGTGCCAGCACCCCGGGACTAGCGGGATATGAGCAGTTATTC; CDR3 protein: CASTPGLAGYEQLF
D gene: -; V gene: TRBV25-1; J gene: TRBJ1-5; clone size: -; CDR3 length: 12; CDR3 DNA: TGTGCCAGCAGTGGGGGCTTACAGCCCCAGCATTTT; CDR3 protein: CASSGGLQPQHF
D gene: -; V gene: TRBV7-8; J gene: TRBJ2-2; clone size: many; CDR3 length: 18; CDR3 DNA: TGTGCCAGCAGCTTACCGATGGGGGGAGTATCGAACACCGGGGAGCTGTTTTTT; CDR3 protein: CASSLPMGGVSNTGELFF
D gene: -; V gene: TRBV5-5; J gene: TRBJ2-5; clone size: few; CDR3 length: 14; CDR3 DNA: TGTGCCAGCAGCTGGGCGCAGAGGAAAGAGACCCAGTACTTC; CDR3 protein: CASSWAQRKETQYF
D gene: -; V gene: TRBV24-1; J gene: TRBJ2-1; clone size: -; CDR3 length: 13; CDR3 DNA: TGTGCCACGGCAGGCCTAACGCGGAATGAGCAGTTCTTC; CDR3 protein: CATAGLTRNEQFF
D gene: -; V gene: TRBV29-1; J gene: TRBJ2-1; clone size: -; CDR3 length: 15; CDR3 DNA: TGCAGCGTTGAACGAACTAGCCCCCTTTACAATGAGCAGTTCTTC; CDR3 protein: CSVERTSPLYNEQFF
D gene: -; V gene: TRBV6-2/TRBV6-3; J gene: TRBJ2-7; clone size: many; CDR3 length: 14; CDR3 DNA: TGTGCCAGCAGTTCAGACACCAGTCGGGTCGAGCAGTACTTC; CDR3 protein: CASSSDTSRVEQYF
D gene: TRBD2; V gene: TRBV12-3/TRBV12-4; J gene: TRBJ2-5; clone size: few; CDR3 length: 14; CDR3 DNA: TGTGCCAGCAGTTTCCCTAGCGGGGTAGAGACCCAGTACTTC; CDR3 protein: CASSFPSGVETQYF
D gene: -; V gene: TRBV7-3; J gene: TRBJ1-1; clone size: many; CDR3 length: 13; CDR3 DNA: TGTGCCAGCGCTGGAGACAGGAACACTGAAGCTTTCTTT; CDR3 protein: CASAGDRNTEAFF
D gene: -; V gene: TRBV28; J gene: TRBJ2-5; clone size: many; CDR3 length: 14; CDR3 DNA: TGTGCCAGCAGTATAAAAGGGGCCGGAGAGACCCAGTACTTC; CDR3 protein: CASSIKGAGETQYF
D gene: TRBD1; V gene: TRBV25-1; J gene: TRBJ1-6; clone size: -; CDR3 length: 15; CDR3 DNA: TGTGCCAGCAGTGAGAGAACAGGGGGTAATTCACCCCTCCACTTT; CDR3 protein: CASSERTGGNSPLHF
D gene: -; V gene: TRBV7-2; J gene: TRBJ1-1; clone size: many; CDR3 length: 13; CDR3 DNA: TGTGCCAGCAGCCGGGGGGGGGGCACTGAAGCTTTCTTT; CDR3 protein: CASSRGGGTEAFF
D gene: -; V gene: TRBV12-3/TRBV12-4; J gene: TRBJ2-2; clone size: many; CDR3 length: 15; CDR3 DNA: TGTGCCAGCAGTTTAGCCCAGGGTAACACCGGGGAGCTGTTTTTT; CDR3 protein: CASSLAQGNTGELFF
D gene: -; V gene: TRBV29-1; J gene: TRBJ2-7; clone size: -; CDR3 length: 14; CDR3 DNA: TGCAGCGTTGAAGATCGGGGGAGCTCCTACGAGCAGTACTTC; CDR3 protein: CSVEDRGSSYEQYF
D gene: TRBD1; V gene: TRBV20-1; J gene: TRBJ1-5; clone size: many; CDR3 length: 15; CDR3 DNA: TGCAGTGCTGGATCTGACAGGGAGGTCAATCAGCCCCAGCATTTT; CDR3 protein: CSAGSDREVNQPQHF
D gene: -; V gene: TRBV7-2; J gene: TRBJ2-1; clone size: many; CDR3 length: 15; CDR3 DNA: TGTGCCAGCAGCTTAGGAGGTGACATGTACAATGAGCAGTTCTTC; CDR3 protein: CASSLGGDMYNEQFF
D gene: -; V gene: TRBV14; J gene: TRBJ1-2; clone size: few; CDR3 length: 14; CDR3 DNA: TGTGCCAGCAGCCAAAACCAAGGGGTCTATGGCTACACCTTC; CDR3 protein: CASSQNQGVYGYTF
D gene: -; V gene: TRBV20-1; J gene: TRBJ2-1; clone size: -; CDR3 length: 16; CDR3 DNA: TGCAGTGCTAGAGCCGTTTCGGCAAGCTCCTACAATGAGCAGTTCTTC; CDR3 protein: CSARAVSASSYNEQFF
D gene: -; V gene: TRBV12-3/TRBV12-4; J gene: TRBJ1-1; clone size: few; CDR3 length: 14; CDR3 DNA: TGTGCCAGCAGTACTCCCGGGCTAAACACTGAAGCTTTCTTT; CDR3 protein: CASSTPGLNTEAFF